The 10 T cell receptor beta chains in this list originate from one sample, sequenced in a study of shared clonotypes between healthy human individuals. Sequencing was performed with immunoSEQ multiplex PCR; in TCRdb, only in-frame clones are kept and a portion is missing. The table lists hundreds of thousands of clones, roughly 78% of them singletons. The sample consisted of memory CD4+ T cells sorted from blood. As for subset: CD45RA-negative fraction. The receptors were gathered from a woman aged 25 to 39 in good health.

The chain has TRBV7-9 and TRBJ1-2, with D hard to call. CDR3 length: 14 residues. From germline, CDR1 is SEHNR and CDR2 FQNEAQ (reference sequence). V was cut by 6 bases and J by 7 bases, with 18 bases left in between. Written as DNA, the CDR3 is TGTGCCAGCAGACCAGACCCGGACGTGTCTGGCTACACCTTC. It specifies CASRPDPDVSGYTF.

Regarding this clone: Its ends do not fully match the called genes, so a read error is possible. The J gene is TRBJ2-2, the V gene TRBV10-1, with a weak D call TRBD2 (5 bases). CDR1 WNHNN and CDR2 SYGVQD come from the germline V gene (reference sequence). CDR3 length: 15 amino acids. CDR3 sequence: CASSEGRTNTGELFF. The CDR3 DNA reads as TGCGCCAGTAGTGAGGGCAGGACGAACACCGGGGAGCTGTTTTTT.

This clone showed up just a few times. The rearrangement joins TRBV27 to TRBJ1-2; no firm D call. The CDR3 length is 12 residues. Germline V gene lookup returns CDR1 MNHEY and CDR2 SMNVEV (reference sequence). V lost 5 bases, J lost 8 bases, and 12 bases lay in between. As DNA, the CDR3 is TGTGCCAGCAGTACCCGGGTGGGAGGCTACACCTTC. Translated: CASSTRVGGYTF.

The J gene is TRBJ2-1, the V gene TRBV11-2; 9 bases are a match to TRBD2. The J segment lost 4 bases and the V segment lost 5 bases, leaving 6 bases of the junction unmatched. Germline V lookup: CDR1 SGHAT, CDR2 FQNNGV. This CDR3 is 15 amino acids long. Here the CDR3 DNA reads TGTGCCAGCAGCCCACGGACTAGCGAGTACAATGAGCAGTTCTTC. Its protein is CASSPRTSEYNEQFF.

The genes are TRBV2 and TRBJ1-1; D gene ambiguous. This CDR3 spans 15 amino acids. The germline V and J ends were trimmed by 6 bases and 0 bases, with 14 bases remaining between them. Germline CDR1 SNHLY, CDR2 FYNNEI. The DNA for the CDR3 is TGTGCCAGCAGACCAACGACCGCGATGAACACTGAAGCTTTCTTT. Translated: CASRPTTAMNTEAFF.

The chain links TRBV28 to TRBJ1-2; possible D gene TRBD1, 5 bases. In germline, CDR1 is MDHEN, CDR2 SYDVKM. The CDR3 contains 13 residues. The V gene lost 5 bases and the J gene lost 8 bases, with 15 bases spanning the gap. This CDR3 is CASSSYRSGGYTF. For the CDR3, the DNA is TGTGCCAGCAGTAGCTACAGGTCAGGAGGCTACACCTTC.

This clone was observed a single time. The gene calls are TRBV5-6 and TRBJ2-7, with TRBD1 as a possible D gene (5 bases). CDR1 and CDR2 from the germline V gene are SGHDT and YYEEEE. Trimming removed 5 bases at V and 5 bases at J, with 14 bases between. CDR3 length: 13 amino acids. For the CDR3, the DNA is TGTGCCAGCAGTTTTGCAGGGCGAGACGAGCAGTACTTC. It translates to CASSFAGRDEQYF.

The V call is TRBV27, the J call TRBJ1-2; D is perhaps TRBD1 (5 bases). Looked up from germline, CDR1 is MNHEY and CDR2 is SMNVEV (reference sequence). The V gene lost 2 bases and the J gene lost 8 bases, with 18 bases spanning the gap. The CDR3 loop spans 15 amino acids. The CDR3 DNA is TGTGCCAGCAGTTTAGTTCGGGACGACGCCGCGGGCTACACCTTC. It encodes CASSLVRDDAAGYTF.

This CDR3 reads CASSQGAGTSGSRELFF. Written as DNA, the CDR3 is TGCGCCAGCAGCCAAGGGGCCGGGACTAGCGGGAGCCGGGAGCTGTTTTTT. V is TRBV4-1 and J is TRBJ2-2; TRBD2 matches at 14 bases. This CDR3 has 17 residues. Germline CDR1 and CDR2: MGHRA and YSYEKL. After removal of 1 base from V and 9 bases from J, the junction contained 7 bases not matched to a gene.

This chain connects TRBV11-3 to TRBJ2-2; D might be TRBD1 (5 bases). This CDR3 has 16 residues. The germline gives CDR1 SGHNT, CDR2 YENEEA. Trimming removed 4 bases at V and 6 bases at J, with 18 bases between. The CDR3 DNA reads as TGTGCCAGCAGCTCCCCAAAGGCAGGGCACCCCGGGGAGCTGTTTTTT. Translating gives CASSSPKAGHPGELFF.